Below are 8 T cell receptor beta chains sequenced from a single sample in a study of cytomegalovirus exposure and HLA in healthy donors. The PCR used 60 Vbeta and 13 Jbeta primers. Some clones are missing from TCRdb's copy, which holds only in-frame ones; the method was immunoSEQ multiplex PCR. The repertoire holds 80,000 or so clones, with about 84% as singletons. Sequenced: PBMCs. The source of these receptors is a man aged 40-55 years in good health and CMV-seronegative.

This clone came up once. The V gene is TRBV13, the J gene TRBJ2-3; TRBD1 is a possible D gene (6 bases). The CDR3 has 14 residues. V was shortened by 4 bases and J by 2 bases, with 10 bases between the two germline ends. Per germline, CDR1 PRHDT and CDR2 FYEKMQ (reference sequence). The CDR3: CASSSTGTTDTQYF. CDR3 DNA sequence: TGTGCCAGCAGCTCAACAGGGACCACAGATACGCAGTATTTT.

CDR3: CASSQGQAEDIETQYF. In DNA, the CDR3 is TGTGCCAGCAGCCAGGGACAGGCGGAGGATATAGAGACCCAGTACTTC. V and J are TRBV9 and TRBJ2-5, with 8 positions matching TRBD1. The V segment lost 4 bases and the J segment 4 bases; nucleotides outside the gene matches: 12. This CDR3 is built from 16 residues. Germline CDR1 is SGDLS and CDR2 is YYNGEE.

This chain links TRBV2 with TRBJ2-2, with D tentatively TRBD1 (6 bases). The V and J ends lost 10 bases and 4 bases respectively, with 16 bases between them. The germline CDR1 and CDR2 sequences are SNHLY and FYNNEI. The CDR3 is 14 residues long. The CDR3 spells CAIRTERSTGELFF. The CDR3 region has the DNA TGTGCCATTCGGACAGAGAGGAGCACCGGGGAGCTGTTTTTT.

This clone has only one observation. This chain links TRBV13 with TRBJ1-2; a possible D gene is TRBD1 (6 bases). The CDR3 consists of 16 residues. The germline CDR1 and CDR2 sequences are PRHDT and FYEKMQ (reference sequence). With 2 bases removed from V and 1 base from J, the gap between germline ends came to 14 bases. CDR3 in DNA: TGTGCCAGCAGCTTACGAGGACAGCCTCTTAACTATGGCTACACCTTC. It yields the protein CASSLRGQPLNYGYTF.

The gene calls are TRBV2 and TRBJ1-5; 8 bases fit TRBD1. The CDR3 loop spans 14 amino acids. Germline CDR1 SNHLY, CDR2 FYNNEI. Losses at the gene ends were 6 bases for V and 5 bases for J; bases not matched to a gene: 6. The CDR3 spells CASRATGGDQPQHF. In DNA form, the CDR3 reads TGTGCCAGCAGGGCTACAGGGGGGGATCAGCCCCAGCATTTT.

The rearrangement links TRBV27 to TRBJ2-3, with D unclear. Per the germline V gene, CDR1 is MNHEY and CDR2 is SMNVEV (reference sequence). This CDR3 is 13 amino acids long. Between the trimmed V and J ends, which lost 5 bases and 0 bases, there was a span of 6 bases. The CDR3 nucleotides are TGTGCCAGCAGTAGACTTAGCACAGATACGCAGTATTTT. Protein sequence: CASSRLSTDTQYF.

This chain links TRBV11-2 with TRBJ2-7; 11 bases agree with TRBD2. Germline loops: CDR1 SGHAT, CDR2 FQNNGV. Trimming took 2 bases from V and 3 from J; bases not matched to a gene: 12. The CDR3 covers 18 residues. CDR3: CASSLTGDRGLAGYEQYF. In DNA, the CDR3 is TGTGCCAGCAGCTTAACAGGGGACCGCGGACTAGCGGGCTACGAGCAGTACTTC.

The chain couples TRBV2 to TRBJ2-2; D is perhaps TRBD1 (6 bases). The CDR3 extends over 14 amino acids. In germline, CDR1 is SNHLY, CDR2 FYNNEI. Trimming took off 1 base at V and 4 bases at J, with 7 bases between the two ends. The CDR3 nucleotides read TGTGCCAGCAGTGAAGTCAGGGGCACCGGGGAGCTGTTTTTT. Amino acids: CASSEVRGTGELFF.